This T cell receptor delta chain was documented in a study of Vδ1+ human thymocytes. With regard to this clone: Its antigen is undetermined.

Overall study results and limits: Highly polyclonal TRG and TRD repertoires with Gaussian CDR3 length distributions appeared in thymus. Thymic delta-chain repertoires held roughly 20% Vdelta2 sequences and few Vdelta3, despite high sort purity. Donors shared many TRG clonotypes but few TRD clonotypes.

Germline CDR1 TSWWSYY, CDR2 QGS. The CDR3 runs 21 residues. With V trimmed by 6 bases and J by 0 bases, 22 bases remained unmatched. The sorted cells were CD3+ Vdelta1+ Vdelta2- thymocytes from alphabeta-depleted thymus. Vdelta1+ thymocyte sorts reached between roughly 97% and 99.6% purity. The template was reverse-transcribed extracted RNA. The CDR3 regions were amplified by multiplex PCR from V-gene primers to a constant-region primer. TCRdb re-called clones from the multiplex PCR reads using CATT. The sample lists 20,000 to 25,000 delta-chain clones, around 7.4% occurring once. The sample consisted of Vdelta1+ gamma-delta thymocytes from the thymus. The subset: FACS-sorted CD3+ TCRalphabeta- TCRVdelta1+ TCRVdelta2- thymocytes. The chain couples TRDV1 to TRDJ1; 10 bases line up with TRDD3. This clonotype was sampled from a child younger than two who had congenital heart surgery. CDR3 nucleotide sequence: TGTGCTCTTGGTAAAAAAAAGGTCCCTACTGGGGGATTCCTGAACACCGATAAACTCATCTTT. Translation: CALGKKKVPTGGFLNTDKLIF.